The 11 T cell receptor beta chains listed next were all sequenced from one sample in a study of shared clonotypes between healthy human individuals (dated by TCRdb to about 2020). Receptors were amplified or captured by the immunoSEQ multiplex PCR assay. Held by TCRdb, this immuneACCESS table contains in-frame sequences only and omits some clones. Under half of the omission traces to an unresolved V gene where checked; the cause of the rest is unknown. The sample table contains about half a million clones; only one count was recorded for around 73% of them. Around 11% of the sample rests with the top ten. Material: PBMCs. Source of these receptors: a middle-aged woman in good health. Some clones in this sample may be carry-over from other donors' samples.

V and J are TRBV15 and TRBJ1-2; the D is unclear. Germline V gene lookup returns CDR1 LNHNV and CDR2 YYDKDF (reference sequence). V shed 4 bases and J shed 2 bases, with 8 bases lying between them. The CDR3 runs to 13 residues. The CDR3 coding sequence is TGTGCCACCAGCACGGGGAACAACTATGGCTACACCTTC. This translates into CATSTGNNYGYTF.

By sample fraction, this clone is medium-sized. The chain uses TRBV7-3 and TRBJ2-7; D unresolved. Trimming cost V 6 bases and J 2 bases, with 17 bases left between them. The V gene's germline CDR1 is SGHTA and CDR2 FQGTGA. This CDR3 has 15 residues. DNA for the CDR3: TGTGCCAGCAGTTTCCTCCGCTACTCACCCTACGAGCAGTACTTC. It specifies CASSFLRYSPYEQYF.

This chain uses TRBV6-1 with TRBJ1-1; the D gene is possibly TRBD1 (5 bases). The germline V and J ends were trimmed by 8 bases and 0 bases, with 13 bases remaining between them. CDR1 MNHNS and CDR2 SASEGT come from the germline V gene. The CDR3 loop spans 14 amino acids. CDR3: CASLWGRMNTEAFF. The CDR3 bases are TGTGCCAGCCTCTGGGGGAGGATGAACACTGAAGCTTTCTTT.

The CDR3 protein is CASSIYGGRQETQYF. CDR3 bases: TGTGCCAGTAGTATATACGGGGGGCGGCAAGAGACCCAGTACTTC. The V and J genes are TRBV19 and TRBJ2-5; perhaps TRBD2 as D (7 bases). V was clipped by 2 bases and J by 2 bases, with 12 bases between them. This CDR3 region has 15 residues. Germline V lookup: CDR1 LNHDA, CDR2 SQIVND (reference sequence).

This clone was seen only once. The chain links TRBV21-1 to TRBJ2-3. TRBV21-1 represents a pseudogene. This CDR3 comprises 16 residues. CDR3 sequence (DNA): TGTGCCAGCAGCACTATTGGGACGGAGAGCACAGATACGCAGTATTTT. Protein sequence: CASSTIGTESTDTQYF.

This chain joins TRBV27 and TRBJ2-4; 11 nucleotides agree with TRBD1. Trimming cost V 4 bases and J 6 bases; bases outside gene matches: 2. This CDR3 region has 14 residues. Germline-derived CDR1 and CDR2 are MNHEY and SMNVEV (reference sequence). The CDR3 DNA follows: TGTGCCAGCAGTTCCGGGACAGGGGGAAACATTCAGTACTTC. Translation: CASSSGTGGNIQYF.

This chain links TRBV4-2 with TRBJ1-1; D is unclear. Looked up from germline, CDR1 is LGHNA and CDR2 is YNFKEQ. The CDR3 has 13 amino acids. V shed 3 bases and J shed 2 bases, with 7 bases lying between them. In nucleotides, the CDR3 is TGTGCCAGCAGCCATGGGGTAAACACTGAAGCTTTCTTT. Translated: CASSHGVNTEAFF.

The chain uses TRBV6-5 and TRBJ2-1; possibly TRBD2 for D (6 bases). This CDR3 is built from 15 residues. Trimming removed 0 bases from V and 4 bases from J, with 10 bases in between. Germline-derived CDR1 and CDR2 are MNHEY and SVGAGI. CDR3: CASSYSASEYNEQFF. CDR3 coding DNA: TGTGCCAGCAGTTACTCGGCTAGCGAGTACAATGAGCAGTTCTTC.

This clone was counted a few times. The rearrangement joins TRBV10-1 to TRBJ1-1, with no clear D. The V gene lost 3 bases and the J gene lost 3 bases, with 8 bases spanning the gap. Per the germline V gene, CDR1 is WNHNN and CDR2 is SYGVQD (reference sequence). The CDR3 runs to 13 residues. The CDR3 bases are TGCGCCAGCAGTGATGTCCGAGACACTGAAGCTTTCTTT. As protein: CASSDVRDTEAFF.

This clone was recorded many times. J is TRBJ2-1 and V is TRBV7-8, with TRBD2 identical over 12 bases. CDR1 is SGHVS and CDR2 is FQNEAQ in the germline V gene. V was clipped by 4 bases and J by 10 bases; unmatched bases: 5. This CDR3 is built from 14 residues. The CDR3 nucleotides are TGTGCCAGCAGCTCTTGGACTAGCGGGAACGAGCAGTTCTTC. This encodes CASSSWTSGNEQFF.

The chain combines TRBV5-6 with TRBJ2-3; maybe TRBD1 (6 bases). V lost 4 bases and J 6 bases, leaving 18 bases between the germline ends. Germline V gene sequence: CDR1 SGHDT, CDR2 YYEEEE. The CDR3 runs to 15 residues. The CDR3: CASSRGFRGTDTQYF. The CDR3 region has the DNA TGTGCCAGCAGCCGGGGCTTCAGGGGTACGGATACGCAGTATTTT.